Sequencing of this T cell receptor beta chain was carried out in a study of control samples from healthy donors and cancer patients. Germline CDR1 is SGHTA and CDR2 is FQGNSA. There are 13 residues in the CDR3. V lost 4 bases to trimming and J lost 4 bases, with 11 bases between them. Profiled with immunoSEQ multiplex PCR; TCRdb holds only in-frame clones, not every one. The table has approximately 150,000 clones, around nine tenths seen once; the top ten hold more than 6.5%. The sequence was collected from a man aged 50-60 years with head and neck cancer. The chain uses TRBV7-2 and TRBJ2-7, with D perhaps matching TRBD1 (5 bases). The sequencing sample was made of PBMCs. CDR3 region: CASSSLDNYEQYF. CDR3 coding DNA: TGTGCCAGCAGCTCACTGGACAATTACGAGCAGTACTTC.